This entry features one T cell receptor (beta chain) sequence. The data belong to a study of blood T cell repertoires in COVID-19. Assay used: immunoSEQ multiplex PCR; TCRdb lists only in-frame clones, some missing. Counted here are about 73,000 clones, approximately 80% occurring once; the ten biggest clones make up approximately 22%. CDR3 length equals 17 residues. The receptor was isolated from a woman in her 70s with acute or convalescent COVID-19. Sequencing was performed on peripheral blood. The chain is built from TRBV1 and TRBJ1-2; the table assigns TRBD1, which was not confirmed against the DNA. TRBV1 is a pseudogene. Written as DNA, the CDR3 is TGCACCAGCAGCCAAGATGACCAGGGCTCAATTAACTATGGCTACACCTTC. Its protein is CTSSQDDQGSINYGYTF.